Here is one T cell receptor beta chain with its context. What it binds is unknown. Assay: immunoSEQ multiplex PCR; the TCRdb copy retains only in-frame clones and omits some. The sample has tens of thousands of clones, around 90% seen once. The record originates from a study of T cells in localized non-small cell lung cancer. Study outcomes and limitations: Only one tumor region was sequenced, so heterogeneity remains possible.

Germline CDR1 SGHAT, CDR2 FQNNGV. The V end lost 7 bases, the J end lost 8 bases, and 17 bases lay between the germline ends. This CDR3 is 13 amino acids long. The sequencing used peripheral blood, collected before any cancer treatment. This sequence was found in a woman between 35 and 70 years old with stage I lung adenocarcinoma. This chain links TRBV11-2 with TRBJ1-2, with D perhaps TRBD1 (5 bases). The CDR3 loop reads CASTTDSIYGYTF. CDR3 nucleotide sequence: TGTGCCAGCACCACCGACAGTATTTACGGCTACACCTTC. The full variable domain, in which reference TRBV11-2 and TRBJ1-2 provide the parts outside the CDR3, is EAGVAQSPRYKIIEKRQSVAFWCNPISGHATLYWYQQILGQGPKLLIQFQNNGVVDDSQLPKDRFSAERLKGVDSTLKIQPAKLEDSAVYLCASTTDSIYGYTFGSGTRLTVV.